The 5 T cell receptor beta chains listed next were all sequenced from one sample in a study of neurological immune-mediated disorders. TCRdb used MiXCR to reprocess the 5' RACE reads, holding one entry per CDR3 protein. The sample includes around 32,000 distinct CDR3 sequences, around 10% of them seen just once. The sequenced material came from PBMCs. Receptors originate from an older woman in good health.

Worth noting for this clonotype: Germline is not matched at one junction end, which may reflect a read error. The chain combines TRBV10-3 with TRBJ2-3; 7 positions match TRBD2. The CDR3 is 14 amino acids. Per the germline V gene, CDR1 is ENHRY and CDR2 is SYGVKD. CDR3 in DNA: TGTGCCATCAGTGAGTCGATTCGGGGGGATACGCATTATTTT. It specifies CAISESIRGDTHYF.

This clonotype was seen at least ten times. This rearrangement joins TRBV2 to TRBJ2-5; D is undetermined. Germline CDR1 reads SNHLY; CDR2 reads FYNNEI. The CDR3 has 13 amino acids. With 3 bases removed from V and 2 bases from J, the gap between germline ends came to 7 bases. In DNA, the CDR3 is TGTGCCAGCAGTGAGCAGACGCAAGAGACCCAGTACTTC. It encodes CASSEQTQETQYF.

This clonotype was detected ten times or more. CDR3 residues: CASSLGGPTDTQYF. The CDR3, as DNA: TGTGCCAGCAGTCTCGGGGGGCCGACAGATACGCAGTATTTT. The rearrangement uses TRBV6-5 and TRBJ2-3; D is possibly TRBD2 (7 bases). CDR3 length equals 14 residues. V gave up 5 bases and J gave up 3 bases, with 12 bases separating them. The germline CDR1 and CDR2 sequences are MNHEY and SVGAGI.

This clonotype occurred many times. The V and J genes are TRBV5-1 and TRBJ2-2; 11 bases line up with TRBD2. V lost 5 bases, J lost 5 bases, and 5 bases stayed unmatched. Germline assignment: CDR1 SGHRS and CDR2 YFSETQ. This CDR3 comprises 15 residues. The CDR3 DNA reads TGCGCCAGCAGACCACTAGCGGGGGTTACCGGGGAGCTGTTTTTT. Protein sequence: CASRPLAGVTGELFF.

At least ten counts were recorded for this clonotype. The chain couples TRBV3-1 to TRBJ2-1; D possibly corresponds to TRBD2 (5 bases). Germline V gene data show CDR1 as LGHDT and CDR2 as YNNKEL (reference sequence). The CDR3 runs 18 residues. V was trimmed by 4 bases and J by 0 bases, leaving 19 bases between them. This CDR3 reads CASSREVAGSFSYNEQFF. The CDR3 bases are TGTGCCAGCAGCCGAGAGGTCGCGGGTTCTTTCTCCTACAATGAGCAGTTCTTC.